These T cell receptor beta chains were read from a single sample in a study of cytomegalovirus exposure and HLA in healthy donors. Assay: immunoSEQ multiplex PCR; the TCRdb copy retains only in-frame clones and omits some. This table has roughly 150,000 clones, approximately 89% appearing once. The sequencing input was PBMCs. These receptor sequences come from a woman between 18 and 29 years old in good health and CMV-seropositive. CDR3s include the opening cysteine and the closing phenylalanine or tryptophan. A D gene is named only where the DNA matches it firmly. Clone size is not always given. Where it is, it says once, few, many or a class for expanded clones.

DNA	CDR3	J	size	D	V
TGTGCCAGTAGTATCAGGATTTTCGGACAAGTTCTCCCTGAAGCTTTCTTT	CASSIRIFGQVLPEAFF	TRBJ1-1	NA	NA	TRBV19
TGTGCCAGCAGCGTAGGGCAGCGGAACGAGCAGTACTTC	CASSVGQRNEQYF	TRBJ2-7	once	NA	TRBV9
TGTGCCAGCAGCTTCCAGGGCGGTGAGCAGTTCTTC	CASSFQGGEQFF	TRBJ2-1	NA	NA	TRBV11-2
TGTGCCAGCAGTGACAGGCTTGTCAGCAATCAGCCCCAGCATTTT	CASSDRLVSNQPQHF	TRBJ1-5	NA	NA	TRBV2
TGTGCCAGCAGCCAAGATTTGGGGGTGCAGGGGATCCAGTACTTC	CASSQDLGVQGIQYF	TRBJ2-5	NA	NA	TRBV14
TGTGCCAGCAGCTTTTCAGGGCCGAACACTGAAGCTTTCTTT	CASSFSGPNTEAFF	TRBJ1-1	NA	NA	TRBV11-2
TGTGCCAGCTCACCACCGGGCCGAGGACTTGGAAACACCATATATTTT	CASSPPGRGLGNTIYF	TRBJ1-3	NA	NA	TRBV18
TGTGCCAGCAGCTTACTCAGGGGCCAAGAGACCCAGTACTTC	CASSLLRGQETQYF	TRBJ2-5	once	NA	TRBV5-6
TGTGCCAGCAGCCAAGAGACGGGGGGAGTCAACTACGAGCAGTACTTC	CASSQETGGVNYEQYF	TRBJ2-7	NA	TRBD2	TRBV9
TGTGCCAGCAGCCCAGACAGGGGCTCGGGAATGAACACTGAAGCTTTCTTT	CASSPDRGSGMNTEAFF	TRBJ1-1	NA	TRBD1	TRBV5-4
TGTGCCAGCAGCTCAAGATGGACAGGGGGAGAGGAAGGCTACACCTTC	CASSSRWTGGEEGYTF	TRBJ1-2	once	TRBD1	TRBV7-6
TGTGCCAGCGCCCTTAGCGGGAGGAATCGCAATGAGCAGTTCTTC	CASALSGRNRNEQFF	TRBJ2-1	NA	TRBD2	TRBV28
TGTGCTAGTGGTTTGGTACTGGGCCTTTCGAACACCGGGGAGCTGTTTTTT	CASGLVLGLSNTGELFF	TRBJ2-2	NA	NA	TRBV12-5
TGTGCCTGGAGTGTACTGTCCGCGGGATCTGGCTACACCTTC	CAWSVLSAGSGYTF	TRBJ1-2	few	NA	TRBV30
TGTGCCAGCACCATACAGACAGGCTCCTACAATGAGCAGTTCTTC	CASTIQTGSYNEQFF	TRBJ2-1	NA	NA	TRBV28
TGTGCCAGCAGCTTAGCCGGGAGGCCGAATGAAAAACTGTTTTTT	CASSLAGRPNEKLFF	TRBJ1-4	NA	NA	TRBV13
TGCGCCAGCAGCTGGGGACAGGGGACCTACGAGCAGTACTTC	CASSWGQGTYEQYF	TRBJ2-7	NA	TRBD1	TRBV5-1
TGTGCCAGTAGTATAGGGACAGAAGTGGCCTACGAGCAGTACTTC	CASSIGTEVAYEQYF	TRBJ2-7	NA	NA	TRBV19
TGCGCCAGCAGTGAGAGGGTTAGCGGGAAGGGCGAAACGCAGTATTTT	CASSERVSGKGETQYF	TRBJ2-3	NA	TRBD2	TRBV10-1
TGTGCTAGTGGCACGGGACTGGAAAGGATCAATGAGCAGTTCTTC	CASGTGLERINEQFF	TRBJ2-1	NA	NA	TRBV12-5
TGTGCCAGCAGCTCCGGGACAGGGTCTGATACGCAGTATTTT	CASSSGTGSDTQYF	TRBJ2-3	NA	TRBD1	TRBV7-2
TGTGCTAGCAGCCCAGGACTAGCGGGAGTCGACGAGCAGTACTTC	CASSPGLAGVDEQYF	TRBJ2-7	NA	TRBD2	TRBV7-7
TGTGCCAGCACGAACTACGGGACAGGATTGTTTGAAGCTTTCTTT	CASTNYGTGLFEAFF	TRBJ1-1	once	TRBD1	TRBV6-5
TGTGCCAGCTCACCTAGTGGGCAGGGGGTATACGAGCAGTACTTC	CASSPSGQGVYEQYF	TRBJ2-7	NA	TRBD1	TRBV18
TGTGCCAGCTCACTTTTAGGGACAGCCTACGAGCAGTACTTC	CASSLLGTAYEQYF	TRBJ2-7	NA	TRBD1	TRBV18
TGTGCCAGCAGTTTAGAGGCCAGCGGGAGTTACGAGCAGTACTTC	CASSLEASGSYEQYF	TRBJ2-7	NA	TRBD2	TRBV27
TGTGCCAGCAGTTACAGCACCCGCACAGATACGCAGTATTTT	CASSYSTRTDTQYF	TRBJ2-3	NA	NA	TRBV6-5
TGTGCCAGCAGCCCTACTAGCGTTCGCCTCAATGAGCAGTTCTTC	CASSPTSVRLNEQFF	TRBJ2-1	NA	TRBD2	TRBV7-3
TGTGCCAGCAGCGTAGTGGGTCGGGACAGGTCATTTGGCACCGGGGAGCTGTTTTTT	CASSVVGRDRSFGTGELFF	TRBJ2-2	NA	TRBD1	TRBV9
TGTGCCAGCACCCCACTAGCGGGACGTAGCACAGATACGCAGTATTTT	CASTPLAGRSTDTQYF	TRBJ2-3	NA	TRBD2	TRBV27
TGTGCCAGCAGCCCGTCCCGGGACTTCGCCAAGCCCGAAGCTTTCTTT	CASSPSRDFAKPEAFF	TRBJ1-1	NA	NA	TRBV28
TGTGCCAGTAGCGCTGGTAGCGGGGGTTTTAATGAGCAGTTCTTC	CASSAGSGGFNEQFF	TRBJ2-1	once	TRBD2	TRBV19
TGCGCCAGCAGCTTGACGGGACACCCCTACGAGCAGTACTTC	CASSLTGHPYEQYF	TRBJ2-7	NA	NA	TRBV5-1
TGTGCCAGCAGCCAAGATCTGGAAATTAAGATTGTAGCGGGGACCTACAATGAGCAGTTCTTC	CASSQDLEIKIVAGTYNEQFF	TRBJ2-1	NA	TRBD2	TRBV14
TGTGCCAGTAGTATAACCTTCGCGGGCCCCCAGCCCCAGCATTTT	CASSITFAGPQPQHF	TRBJ1-5	NA	NA	TRBV19
TGTGCCAGCAGCTCCAATCAGGGCACCCAGTACTTC	CASSSNQGTQYF	TRBJ2-5	NA	NA	TRBV7-3
TGCGCCAGCAGCCAAGATAGGACTAGAGATTACAATGAGCAGTTCTTC	CASSQDRTRDYNEQFF	TRBJ2-1	NA	TRBD2	TRBV4-1
TGTGCCAGCTCCTTGACAGGGGCCACTGAAGCTTTCTTT	CASSLTGATEAFF	TRBJ1-1	NA	TRBD1	TRBV18
TGCGCCAGCAGCCAAGGAGGACAGGGAGGCACAGATACGCAGTATTTT	CASSQGGQGGTDTQYF	TRBJ2-3	NA	TRBD1	TRBV4-1
TGCGCCAGCAGCCCTGTTGGGACAGCTCATGGCTACACCTTC	CASSPVGTAHGYTF	TRBJ1-2	NA	TRBD1	TRBV4-3
TGTGCCAGTAGTGCAGCTAGTAGCGATACGCAGTATTTT	CASSAASSDTQYF	TRBJ2-3	NA	NA	TRBV19
TGTGCCACCCCCCGGTTCGACACGGCCTACGAGCAGTACTTC	CATPRFDTAYEQYF	TRBJ2-7	once	NA	TRBV2
TGTGCCAGCAGCTTAGTAAGTAGCACTTACAATGAGCAGTTCTTC	CASSLVSSTYNEQFF	TRBJ2-1	once	NA	TRBV7-2
TGTGCCAGCAGACAGACAGGGGGATACGAGCAGTACTTC	CASRQTGGYEQYF	TRBJ2-7	NA	TRBD1	TRBV5-6
TGTGCCAGCAACGGGATTCCCATGAACACTGAAGCTTTCTTT	CASNGIPMNTEAFF	TRBJ1-1	NA	NA	TRBV6-1
TGTGCCAGCAGCACCCGGTACAATGAGCAGTTCTTC	CASSTRYNEQFF	TRBJ2-1	once	NA	TRBV28
TGTGCCAGCAGCGTAGGCATCGGACTAGCCTACGAGCAGTACTTC	CASSVGIGLAYEQYF	TRBJ2-7	NA	TRBD2	TRBV9
TGTGCCAGTAGTATAAGAGGGACAGGGGCCTACGAGCAGTACTTC	CASSIRGTGAYEQYF	TRBJ2-7	once	TRBD1	TRBV19